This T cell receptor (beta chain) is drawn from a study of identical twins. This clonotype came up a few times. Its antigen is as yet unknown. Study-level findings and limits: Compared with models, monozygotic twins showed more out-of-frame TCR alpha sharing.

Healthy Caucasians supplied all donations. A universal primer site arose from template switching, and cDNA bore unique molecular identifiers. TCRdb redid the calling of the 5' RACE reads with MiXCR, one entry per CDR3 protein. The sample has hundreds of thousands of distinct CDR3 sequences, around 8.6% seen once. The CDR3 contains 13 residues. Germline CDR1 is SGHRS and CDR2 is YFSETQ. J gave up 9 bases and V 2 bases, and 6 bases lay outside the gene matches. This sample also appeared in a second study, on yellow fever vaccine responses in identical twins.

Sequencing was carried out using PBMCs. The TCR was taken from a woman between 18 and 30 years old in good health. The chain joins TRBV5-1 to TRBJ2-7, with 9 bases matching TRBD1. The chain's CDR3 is CASSFGTGKGQYF. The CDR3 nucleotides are TGCGCCAGCAGCTTCGGGACAGGGAAAGGGCAGTACTTC.